This T cell receptor beta chain was recovered during a study of blood T cell repertoires in COVID-19 (dated by TCRdb to about 2020). At the level of the whole study: Samples covering the acute and convalescent phases of COVID-19 were provided by collaborators in the United States, Italy and Spain. The material from the prospective study consisted of cDNA or gDNA derived from T cells, B-cell-depleted T cells, or PBMCs. The dataset comprised deeply sampled blood TCRbeta repertoires from subjects exposed to, actively infected with, or recovered from COVID-19. A freely available public database, intended as a resource for researchers studying the immune response to SARS-CoV-2, is where the repertoires were released. Samples were obtained from the ongoing ImmuneRACE study (first 160 participants) and from 1,254 subjects provided by 6 global collaborators. The sample metadata nearly always contained a de-identified subject ID, COVID-19 status, age in years and sex. HLA class I and class II types, where available, came from metadata supplied by the sample provider rather than from assay-based typing. The paper as a whole reports these results and caveats: The quantity of clinical and demographic metadata differed by source and by participant and was supplied without curation.

V was cut back by 1 base and J by 3 bases, leaving a gap of 10 bases between them. Taken from the germline V gene (reference sequence), the CDR1 and CDR2 loops are LGHDT and YNNKEL. From the cysteine up to the phenylalanine, the CDR3 has a length of 14 residues. Only the CDR3 DNA stays, 42 bases, in frame from base 1. TCRbeta CDR3 regions were amplified from genomic DNA using the immunoSEQ Assay, a bias-controlled multiplex PCR. The published analysis was carried out like this. Nucleated cell counts per sample were estimated from amplification of reference gene primers within the assay. Sequence reads were collapsed and filtered to measure the absolute abundance of every unique TCRbeta CDR3 rearrangement. Productive Simpson clonality was computed per sample as the square root of Simpson's diversity index over productive rearrangements. In TCRdb, the immuneACCESS table is reduced to in-frame sequences with V and J assigned. These tables do not hold every clone; where another copy was compared, an unresolved V gene accounts for under half, and the others remain unexplained. V and J calls and clone size are copied from that table; D and trimming were computed from the DNA. The sample table holds roughly 260,000 clones, of which approximately 90% were seen once. More than 1% of the sample lies in the top ten.

Enrolling through a virtual design, the prospective study's participants ranged in age from about 18 to 89 years and lived across 20 to 25 United States geographic areas. Cohort assignment in the prospective study relied on participant-reported clinical history from a screening survey and a study questionnaire. In the prospective study, mobile phlebotomists collected whole blood, serum and a nasopharyngeal or oropharyngeal swab from each participant. Over a roughly 2-month period, participants in the prospective study had the option of providing additional blood draws and questionnaires. Before DNA extraction, blood samples from the prospective study were shipped at room temperature or frozen. A remark on this clone: The antigen it recognizes is unknown. Base qualities are not at hand, and no much larger clone is one base apart.

Specimen: PBMCs or T cells enriched from blood (not recorded which). The sequence is built from TRBV3-1 (or the pseudogene TRBV3-2) and TRBJ2-7; the best D guess is TRBD2, with 5 bases matching. This clonotype originated in a human donor in a cohort exposed to, infected with or recovered from COVID-19 (not recorded which). The donor label of this sample is uncertain. In nucleotide form, the sequence is TGTGCCAGCAGCCAAGTATCGGGATACTACGAGCAGTACTTC. The resulting protein is CASSQVSGYYEQYF.